The 15 T cell receptor beta chains listed next were all sequenced from one sample in a study of blood T cell repertoires in COVID-19. The assay was immunoSEQ multiplex PCR, and TCRdb's table has in-frame clones only and misses some. This table has under 200,000 clones, around nine tenths appearing once. Input material: peripheral blood. Receptors were obtained from a man in his fifties or sixties with acute or convalescent COVID-19.

V and J are TRBV18 and TRBJ2-1; 10 bases fit TRBD1. Germline CDR1 KGHSH, CDR2 LQKENI. J gave up 9 bases and V 5 bases, and 13 bases lay outside the gene matches. The CDR3 contains 16 residues. CDR3 region: CASSAMDRGVLGEQFF. CDR3 bases: TGTGCCAGCTCAGCGATGGACAGGGGGGTGCTCGGTGAGCAGTTCTTC.

V is TRBV13 and J is TRBJ2-1; TRBD2 matches 10 bases. There are 14 residues in the CDR3. The trim removed 5 bases at V and 4 bases at J, leaving 2 bases unmatched. The germline V gene encodes CDR1 PRHDT and CDR2 FYEKMQ (reference sequence). The CDR3 protein is CASSPSGGYNEQFF. In DNA form, the CDR3 reads TGTGCCAGCAGCCCTAGCGGGGGATACAATGAGCAGTTCTTC.

The V gene is TRBV11-2, the J gene TRBJ2-1; D is unclear. The CDR3 extends over 13 amino acids. V lost 0 bases to trimming and J lost 9 bases, with 9 bases between them. The germline V gene has CDR1 SGHAT and CDR2 FQNNGV. In DNA form, the CDR3 reads TGTGCCAGCAGCTTAGAGCGGCGAGGTGAGCAGTTCTTC. This translates into CASSLERRGEQFF. The full variable domain, its missing parts supplied by reference TRBV11-2 and TRBJ2-1, is EAGVAQSPRYKIIEKRQSVAFWCNPISGHATLYWYQQILGQGPKLLIQFQNNGVVDDSQLPKDRFSAERLKGVDSTLKIQPAKLEDSAVYLCASSLERRGEQFFGPGTRLTVL.

The rearrangement links TRBV5-6 to TRBJ2-2, with D perhaps matching TRBD1 (6 bases). Trimming removed 1 base from V and 4 bases from J, with 14 bases in between. Germline values: CDR1 SGHDT, CDR2 YYEEEE. The CDR3 is 16 residues long. CDR3 bases: TGTGCCAGCAGCTTGTCTCAGGGGAGCTTCACCGGGGAGCTGTTTTTT. Translated, it gives CASSLSQGSFTGELFF.

The chain couples TRBV27 to TRBJ2-7; 9 nucleotides line up with TRBD1. V lost 5 bases to trimming and J lost 2 bases; unmatched junction nucleotides: 13. The CDR3 covers 17 residues. CDR1 and CDR2 from the germline V gene are MNHEY and SMNVEV (reference sequence). CDR3 coding DNA: TGTGCCAGCAGTCTTCATATCCCTCGGACAGGGGCCTACGAGCAGTACTTC. It codes for CASSLHIPRTGAYEQYF.

This clone was recorded once. This chain uses TRBV5-1 with TRBJ2-5; TRBD1 agrees at 7 bases. The length of the CDR3 is 14 residues. J was trimmed by 2 bases and V by 4 bases; bases with no gene match: 5. Germline-derived CDR1 and CDR2 are SGHRS and YFSETQ. CDR3 bases: TGCGCCAGCAGCGCGTTGACAGGGCAAGAGACCCAGTACTTC. This translates into CASSALTGQETQYF.

The chain carries TRBV7-6 and TRBJ2-3; D remains unclear. The CDR3 has 16 residues. The germline CDR1 and CDR2 sequences are SGHVS and FNYEAQ. V was cut by 4 bases and J by 0 bases, with 14 bases left in between. CDR3 in DNA: TGTGCCAGCAGCTCCGATGCGGTAACTAGCACAGATACGCAGTATTTT. Residues: CASSSDAVTSTDTQYF.

The CDR3 DNA is TGTGCCAGCACCGAGGACAGGCTTCGTGAAAAACTGTTTTTT. Its translation: CASTEDRLREKLFF. The chain uses TRBV6-5 and TRBJ1-4; TRBD1 aligns across 7 bases. The CDR3 covers 14 residues. Germline assignment: CDR1 MNHEY and CDR2 SVGAGI. V shed 7 bases and J 7 bases; nucleotides not matched to a gene: 9.

The chain carries TRBV4-1 and TRBJ1-3; D is possibly TRBD1 (6 bases). The CDR3 consists of 15 residues. Germline values: CDR1 MGHRA, CDR2 YSYEKL. The V end lost 4 bases, the J end lost 3 bases, and 13 bases lay between the germline ends. CDR3 loop: CASSPGSGVGNTIYF. For the CDR3, the DNA is TGCGCCAGCAGCCCGGGCTCAGGGGTTGGAAACACCATATATTTT.

V is TRBV5-4 and J is TRBJ2-2; D gene uncertain. This CDR3 is built from 16 residues. The V gene lost 2 bases and the J gene lost 0 bases, with 11 bases spanning the gap. Germline CDR1 reads SGHNT; CDR2 reads YYREEE (reference sequence). In nucleotides, the CDR3 is TGTGCCAGCAGCTTCGTTTACAGTACGAACACCGGGGAGCTGTTTTTT. Its translation: CASSFVYSTNTGELFF.

The CDR3 loop is CASSAGTSGRRASYEQYF. The CDR3 DNA sequence: TGTGCCAGCAGCGCCGGGACTAGCGGGAGAAGAGCCTCCTACGAGCAGTACTTC. The V gene is TRBV5-4, the J gene TRBJ2-7, with 14 bases identical to TRBD2. J lost 0 bases, V lost 4 bases, and 9 bases had no gene match. The CDR3 contains 18 residues. Germline V gives CDR1 SGHNT, CDR2 YYREEE (reference sequence).

The CDR3 loop reads CASSLGTATNEKLFF. The DNA for the CDR3 is TGTGCCAGCTCACTCGGGACAGCAACTAATGAAAAACTGTTTTTT. The rearrangement joins TRBV18 to TRBJ1-4, with 7 bases identical to TRBD1. V shed 4 bases and J 0 bases; nucleotides not matched to a gene: 2. Looked up from germline, CDR1 is KGHSH and CDR2 is LQKENI. The CDR3 has 15 amino acids.

The chain combines TRBV7-2 with TRBJ1-4, with D perhaps matching TRBD1 (5 bases). Germline CDR1 and CDR2: SGHTA and FQGNSA. CDR3 length: 16 residues. V was clipped by 5 bases and J by 4 bases, with 17 bases between them. The DNA of the CDR3 is TGTGCCAGCAGCCCCAAGGGGCCGACCTATAATGAAAAACTGTTTTTT. It is translated as CASSPKGPTYNEKLFF.

In DNA form, the CDR3 reads TGTGCCAGCAGCTTAAGTGTAGCGGGGGGGCCTGAGACCCAGTACTTC. It specifies CASSLSVAGGPETQYF. The genes are TRBV7-3 and TRBJ2-5; TRBD2 aligns across 11 bases. Unmatched junction bases numbered 6, after V lost 1 base and J lost 5 bases. Germline lookup yields CDR1 SGHTA and CDR2 FQGTGA. The CDR3 has 16 residues.

The V call is TRBV7-9, the J call TRBJ1-4, with D possibly matching TRBD1 (5 bases). The germline gives CDR1 SEHNR, CDR2 FQNEAQ (reference sequence). The ends were cut back, 4 bases at V and 2 bases at J, with 14 bases in the middle. CDR3 length: 16 amino acids. For the CDR3, the DNA is TGTGCCAGCAGCTCGGGGGAAAGAACGACTAATGAAAAACTGTTTTTT. Residues: CASSSGERTTNEKLFF.